The 3 T cell receptor beta chains listed next were all sequenced from one sample in a study of T cell responses to AZD1222 COVID-19 vaccine. Measured with immunoSEQ multiplex PCR; TCRdb has only the in-frame clones, and not every one. The sample has under 90,000 clones; roughly four fifths are singletons. The material was peripheral blood, obtained 28 days after the second AZD1222 dose. The receptor set was obtained from an adult who received the AZD1222 COVID-19 vaccine.

V gene TRBV21-1 combines with J gene TRBJ1-5; the listed D gene, TRBD1, was not tested against the DNA. TRBV21-1 is classified as a pseudogene. The CDR3 consists of 15 residues. The CDR3 nucleotides are TGTGCCAGCAGCAAAGTTACAGGGGTGGATCAGCCCCAGCATTTT. This gives the protein CASSKVTGVDQPQHF.

The chain joins TRBV28 to TRBJ1-2; D is perhaps TRBD1 (6 bases). Germline CDR1 and CDR2: MDHEN and SYDVKM. The V end was cut by 10 bases, the J end by 7 bases, with 28 bases between. This CDR3 has 16 residues. The CDR3 reads CATTIDRPGLYGGYTF. The CDR3 nucleotides read TGTGCCACCACGATCGACAGGCCGGGCCTTTATGGTGGCTACACCTTC.

The gene calls are TRBV5-8 and TRBJ2-7; D not certain. This CDR3 is 14 amino acids long. The V gene's germline CDR1 is SGHTS and CDR2 YDEGEE. Trimming left V 0 bases short and J 0 bases short, with 7 bases between. CDR3 protein: CASSLVVTSYEQYF. The CDR3 bases are TGTGCCAGCAGCTTGGTCGTCACCTCCTACGAGCAGTACTTC. Variable domain in full (rest from reference TRBV5-8 and TRBJ2-7): EAGVTQSPTHLIKTRGQQATLRCSPISGHTSVYWYQQALGLGLQFLLWYDEGEERNRGNFPPRFSGRQFPNYSSELNVNALELEDSALYLCASSLVVTSYEQYFGPGTRLTVT.